The sequence of this T cell receptor (beta chain) was determined in a study of blood T cell repertoires in COVID-19. Across the whole study: Specimens from acute and convalescent COVID-19 originated in the United States, Italy and Spain. Sample material is recorded as cDNA or gDNA derived from T cells, B-cell-depleted T cells, or PBMCs.

The germline CDR1 and CDR2 sequences are SNHLY and FYNNEI. V was shortened by 9 bases and J by 2 bases, with 14 bases between the two germline ends. The CDR3 loop spans 13 amino acids. As processed by the authors: Reference gene primer amplification gave nucleated cell count estimates. Clones were read by immunoSEQ multiplex PCR, and TCRdb kept only the in-frame ones, dropping some. V and J calls and clone size are given by that table; D and trimming were obtained from the DNA. Of some 200,000 clones listed, around 90% were seen once; the top ten hold more than 0.95%. This TCR derives from a young man with acute or convalescent COVID-19. The V gene is TRBV2, the J gene TRBJ2-7; perhaps TRBD1 as D (5 bases). The source material was peripheral blood. The CDR3 protein is CARPKPGTYEQYF. DNA of the CDR3: TGTGCCAGACCTAAACCAGGGACCTACGAGCAGTACTTC.